A selection of T cell receptor beta chains follows, all from one sample in a study of blood T cell repertoires in COVID-19. Measured with immunoSEQ multiplex PCR; TCRdb has only the in-frame clones, and not every one. The sample has 100,000 to 150,000 clones, 70% to 90% seen once. The specimen sequenced was peripheral blood. These TCRs come from an older man who had recovered from COVID-19. CDR3s leave out the opening cysteine and the closing phenylalanine or tryptophan. The order of the fields is clone size, CDR3 length, J gene, V gene, CDR3 protein. Only some rows state a clone size, as once, few, many or a class for expanded clones.

clone_size: NA; cdr3_length: 14; j_call: TRBJ1-4; v_call: TRBV5-1; cdr3_aa: ASSLGQGTTNEKLF
clone_size: NA; cdr3_length: 12; j_call: TRBJ2-3; v_call: TRBV7-2; cdr3_aa: ASSLQTSTDTQY
clone_size: NA; cdr3_length: 13; j_call: TRBJ2-1; v_call: TRBV24-1; cdr3_aa: ATSEPGTSRNEQF
clone_size: once; cdr3_length: 10; j_call: TRBJ2-5; v_call: TRBV5-1; cdr3_aa: ASSERTSPAY
clone_size: NA; cdr3_length: 14; j_call: TRBJ2-5; v_call: TRBV28; cdr3_aa: ASSSLGGRGRKTQY
clone_size: NA; cdr3_length: 11; j_call: TRBJ1-1; v_call: TRBV2; cdr3_aa: ASIPTMNTEAF
clone_size: NA; cdr3_length: 9; j_call: TRBJ1-1; v_call: TRBV18; cdr3_aa: ASSQGAEAF
clone_size: NA; cdr3_length: 12; j_call: TRBJ2-7; v_call: TRBV5-3; cdr3_aa: ARSLKLGSYEQY
clone_size: NA; cdr3_length: 11; j_call: TRBJ1-1; v_call: TRBV19; cdr3_aa: ASSIDHSGEAF
clone_size: NA; cdr3_length: 12; j_call: TRBJ1-2; v_call: TRBV27; cdr3_aa: ASSPGQGLYGYT
clone_size: NA; cdr3_length: 12; j_call: TRBJ2-3; v_call: TRBV5-1; cdr3_aa: ASSPGQVQDTQY
clone_size: few; cdr3_length: 12; j_call: TRBJ2-5; v_call: TRBV5-1; cdr3_aa: ASSLEGVRETQY
clone_size: NA; cdr3_length: 12; j_call: TRBJ2-7; v_call: TRBV2; cdr3_aa: ASSVSGRKGEQY
clone_size: NA; cdr3_length: 14; j_call: TRBJ2-3; v_call: TRBV7-6; cdr3_aa: ASSLGQGGIGDTQY
clone_size: NA; cdr3_length: 11; j_call: TRBJ2-7; v_call: TRBV2; cdr3_aa: ASTRDSGNEQY
clone_size: NA; cdr3_length: 14; j_call: TRBJ1-1; v_call: TRBV6-5; cdr3_aa: ASSYSLINRDTEAF
clone_size: NA; cdr3_length: 13; j_call: TRBJ2-5; v_call: TRBV24-1; cdr3_aa: ATSDPGLAEETQY
clone_size: NA; cdr3_length: 10; j_call: TRBJ1-2; v_call: TRBV6-5; cdr3_aa: ASSRRDRVYT
clone_size: NA; cdr3_length: 9; j_call: TRBJ2-5; v_call: TRBV13; cdr3_aa: ASSQAETQY
clone_size: NA; cdr3_length: 15; j_call: TRBJ1-1; v_call: TRBV18; cdr3_aa: ASSPLPPTGADTEAF
clone_size: NA; cdr3_length: 12; j_call: TRBJ2-5; v_call: TRBV2; cdr3_aa: ASTKTSRPETQY
clone_size: NA; cdr3_length: 11; j_call: TRBJ2-3; v_call: TRBV29-1; cdr3_aa: SVGGRVSDTQY
clone_size: NA; cdr3_length: 13; j_call: TRBJ2-1; v_call: TRBV6-2/TRBV6-3; cdr3_aa: ASSRLAGGYNEQF
clone_size: NA; cdr3_length: 10; j_call: TRBJ2-7; v_call: TRBV18; cdr3_aa: ASSPSGSEQY
clone_size: NA; cdr3_length: 11; j_call: TRBJ1-3; v_call: TRBV6-5; cdr3_aa: ASSRTAGNTIY
clone_size: NA; cdr3_length: 11; j_call: TRBJ2-3; v_call: TRBV6-5; cdr3_aa: ASRGQGRNTQY
clone_size: NA; cdr3_length: 12; j_call: TRBJ2-1; v_call: TRBV29-1; cdr3_aa: SAWDSNSYNEQF
clone_size: NA; cdr3_length: 9; j_call: TRBJ2-3; v_call: TRBV2; cdr3_aa: ASTDSDTQY
clone_size: NA; cdr3_length: 10; j_call: TRBJ2-2; v_call: TRBV29-1; cdr3_aa: SVRGYTGELF
clone_size: NA; cdr3_length: 11; j_call: TRBJ1-6; v_call: TRBV7-3; cdr3_aa: ASSAGGNSPLH
clone_size: NA; cdr3_length: 12; j_call: TRBJ1-1; v_call: TRBV2; cdr3_aa: ASSRDIMNTEAF
clone_size: NA; cdr3_length: 11; j_call: TRBJ2-5; v_call: TRBV5-4; cdr3_aa: ASSTRDSETQY
clone_size: NA; cdr3_length: 13; j_call: TRBJ1-4; v_call: TRBV5-6; cdr3_aa: ASSLWLQGNEKLF
clone_size: NA; cdr3_length: 12; j_call: TRBJ1-2; v_call: TRBV7-8; cdr3_aa: ASMTGGGLGGYT
clone_size: NA; cdr3_length: 10; j_call: TRBJ2-4; v_call: TRBV28; cdr3_aa: ASSRRAGARY
clone_size: NA; cdr3_length: 14; j_call: TRBJ1-1; v_call: TRBV5-1; cdr3_aa: ASSPGTGWGNTEAF
clone_size: once; cdr3_length: 10; j_call: TRBJ1-2; v_call: TRBV19; cdr3_aa: AATGVNYGYT
clone_size: NA; cdr3_length: 13; j_call: TRBJ1-6; v_call: TRBV5-1; cdr3_aa: ASSFHGGRDSPLH
clone_size: NA; cdr3_length: 10; j_call: TRBJ1-1; v_call: TRBV19; cdr3_aa: ASRTGGTEAF
clone_size: NA; cdr3_length: 14; j_call: TRBJ1-2; v_call: TRBV10-2; cdr3_aa: ASSEGAGGGNYGYT
clone_size: NA; cdr3_length: 10; j_call: TRBJ2-1; v_call: TRBV27; cdr3_aa: ASSFPGTSEF
clone_size: NA; cdr3_length: 9; j_call: TRBJ2-5; v_call: TRBV6-5; cdr3_aa: ASTSGLTQY
clone_size: NA; cdr3_length: 14; j_call: TRBJ2-2; v_call: TRBV7-6; cdr3_aa: ASSLGQGLNTGELF
clone_size: NA; cdr3_length: 11; j_call: TRBJ1-2; v_call: TRBV27; cdr3_aa: ASGGQGVNGYT
clone_size: NA; cdr3_length: 10; j_call: TRBJ1-1; v_call: TRBV29-1; cdr3_aa: SVEFGGGVAF
clone_size: NA; cdr3_length: 17; j_call: TRBJ2-1; v_call: TRBV3-1/TRBV3-2; cdr3_aa: ASSQETPQREWTYNEQF